This TCR beta chain was recovered during a study of blood T cell repertoires in COVID-19. Overall study: In each case, the material was cDNA or gDNA derived from T cells, B-cell-depleted T cells, or PBMCs.

The CDR3 runs 16 residues. V gave up 8 bases and J gave up 0 bases, with 17 bases separating them. Germline V CDR1 and CDR2: LNHDA, SQIVND (reference sequence). TCRdb keeps only in-frame clones here, not all; method: immunoSEQ multiplex PCR. The data show about 480,000 clones, over 75% seen once. Living in 20 to 30 US areas, the participants were between roughly 18 and 89 years of age. Recovered participants had two consecutive negative NP/OP PCR tests, healthcare professional clearance, or symptom resolution. The source is a woman aged 35 to 49 who had recovered from COVID-19. The sample was PBMCs or T cells enriched from blood (not recorded which). The rearrangement joins TRBV19 to TRBJ1-3; possible D gene TRBD1, 5 bases. The CDR3 region is CASGERGTFSGNTIYF. In nucleotides, the CDR3 is TGTGCCAGTGGGGAAAGGGGCACCTTCTCTGGAAACACCATATATTTT.